This TCR beta chain stems from a study of OX40 agonist ivuxolimab in advanced cancers. TCRdb's table, derived via immunoSEQ multiplex PCR, lists solely in-frame clones and lacks some. The table has roughly 100,000 clones, approximately 80% seen once. Study-level points and caveats: Blood T cells, both CD4+ and CD8+, expanded clonally by week 6 at 0.1 to 3.0 mg/kg.

Per germline, CDR1 SGHRS and CDR2 YFSETQ. This CDR3 is 13 amino acids long. Deletions cut 0 bases from V and 2 bases from J, with 5 bases between. This clone showed up just once. Antigen: not known. The sequences come from CD4+ or CD8+ T cells sorted from blood, collected in a trial of the OX40 agonist ivuxolimab. V and J are TRBV5-1 and TRBJ1-2; D uncertain. The receptor was isolated from an adult with an advanced solid tumor such as melanoma, head and neck, liver or kidney cancer. The chain's CDR3 is CASSLEKNYGYTF. The CDR3 coding sequence is TGCGCCAGCAGCTTGGAGAAGAACTATGGCTACACCTTC. Using reference TRBV5-1 and TRBJ1-2 for the parts outside the CDR3, the full variable domain is KAGVTQTPRYLIKTRGQQVTLSCSPISGHRSVSWYQQTPGQGLQFLFEYFSETQRNKGNFPGRFSGRQFSNSRSEMNVSTLELGDSALYLCASSLEKNYGYTFGSGTRLTVV.